This T cell receptor beta chain is drawn from a study of Ad26.COV2.S vaccination and SARS-CoV-2 variants. TCRdb keeps only in-frame clones here, not all; method: immunoSEQ multiplex PCR. The sample has about 450,000 clones, nearly 90% seen once. Treatment defined: 19 received Ad26.COV2.S at low or high dose, single or two shots; about 5 received placebo; per-sample allocation not given. On day 63 after the first injection, vaccine and placebo recipients gave samples. The CDR3 covers 11 residues. Germline CDR1 is SNHLY and CDR2 is FYNNEI. Trimming at V came to 5 bases and at J to 8 bases, leaving 1 base not matched to a gene.

The input for sequencing was peripheral blood, taken in a trial of Ad26.COV2.S vaccine versus placebo. This sequence was found in a person aged 18-65 years who received the Ad26.COV2.S COVID-19 vaccine or a placebo. This sequence joins TRBV2 and TRBJ1-1; 8 bases map to TRBD1. In DNA, the CDR3 is TGTGCCAGCAGTCGGACAGGGGAAGCTTTCTTT. Translated: CASSRTGEAFF.